The rows below give T cell receptor beta chains drawn from one sample of a study of beta chain features in type 1 diabetes. Repertoires were generated with immunoSEQ multiplex PCR, while TCRdb's copy carries only in-frame clones and drops some. This table holds about 660,000 clones, more than 12% found once. The sequencing sample was made of naive CD4+ T cells from blood. The origin of the receptors is a man aged 18 to 30 with type 1 diabetes. Both conserved end residues are part of each CDR3. The D gene is left open where the match is weak. Size is stated for part of the rows, as once, few or many counts, or as a class when the clone is expanded.

abundance	d_gene	j_gene	v_gene	CDR3aa	CDR3nt
few	.	TRBJ2-1	TRBV30	CAWRNRVTYNEQFF	TGTGCCTGGAGGAACAGGGTCACCTACAATGAGCAGTTCTTC
few	.	TRBJ2-7	TRBV6-1	CASSARRGLTSSYEQYF	TGTGCCAGCAGTGCGCGGCGGGGACTGACGAGCTCCTACGAGCAGTACTTC
.	.	TRBJ1-5	TRBV15	CATSSPGMGQPQHF	TGTGCCACCAGCAGCCCGGGCATGGGTCAGCCCCAGCATTTT
.	.	TRBJ1-1	TRBV18	CASSPQETEVTEAFF	TGTGCCAGCTCACCACAAGAGACAGAGGTCACTGAAGCTTTCTTT
.	.	TRBJ1-2	TRBV9	CASSVGEVNYGYTF	TGTGCCAGCAGCGTAGGGGAAGTTAACTATGGCTACACCTTC
few	TRBD1	TRBJ1-6	TRBV7-3	CASSSSQGPFKSLHF	TGTGCCAGCAGCTCCTCACAGGGGCCCTTCAAGTCCCTCCACTTT
few	.	TRBJ2-7	TRBV30	CAWSAELVGEQYF	TGTGCCTGGAGCGCCGAATTAGTGGGAGAGCAGTACTTC
.	TRBD2	TRBJ2-1	TRBV10-3	CASRDTGTSGKYEQFF	TGTGCCAGTAGAGACACCGGGACTAGCGGAAAATATGAGCAGTTCTTC
few	.	TRBJ2-7	TRBV10-3	CAISESAGWLMGYEQYF	TGTGCCATCAGTGAGTCGGCAGGGTGGCTTATGGGTTACGAGCAGTACTTC
.	TRBD1	TRBJ1-3	TRBV6-5	CASRAGQGANTIYF	TGTGCCAGCAGGGCGGGACAGGGGGCCAACACCATATATTTT
.	.	TRBJ1-2	TRBV15	CATGRDSTDYGYTF	TGTGCCACCGGCAGAGATTCGACAGATTATGGCTACACCTTC
.	.	TRBJ2-7	TRBV7-9	CASSLGRAYEQYF	TGTGCCAGCAGCTTGGGCAGAGCCTACGAGCAGTACTTC